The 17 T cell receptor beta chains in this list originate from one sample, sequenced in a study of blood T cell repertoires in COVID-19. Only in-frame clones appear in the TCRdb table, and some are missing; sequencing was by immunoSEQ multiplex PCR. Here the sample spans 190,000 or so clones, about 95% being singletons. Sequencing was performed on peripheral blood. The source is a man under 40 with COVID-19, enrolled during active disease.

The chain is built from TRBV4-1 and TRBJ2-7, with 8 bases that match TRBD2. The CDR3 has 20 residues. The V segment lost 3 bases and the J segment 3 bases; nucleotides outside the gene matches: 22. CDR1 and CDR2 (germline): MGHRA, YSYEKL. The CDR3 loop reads CASSHPPVGRGETYNYEQYF. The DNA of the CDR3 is TGCGCCAGCAGCCACCCCCCGGTGGGGCGGGGGGAAACTTATAACTACGAGCAGTACTTC.

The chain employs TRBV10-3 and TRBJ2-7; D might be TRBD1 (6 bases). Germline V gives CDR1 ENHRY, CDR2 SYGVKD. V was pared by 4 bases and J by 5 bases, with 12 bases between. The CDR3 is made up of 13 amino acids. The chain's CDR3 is CAISGTERDEQYF. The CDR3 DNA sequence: TGTGCCATCAGTGGGACAGAACGGGACGAGCAGTACTTC.

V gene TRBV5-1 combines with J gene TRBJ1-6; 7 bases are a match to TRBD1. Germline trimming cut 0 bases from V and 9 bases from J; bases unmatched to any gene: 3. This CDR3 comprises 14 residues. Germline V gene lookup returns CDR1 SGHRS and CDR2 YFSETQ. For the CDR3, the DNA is TGCGCCAGCAGCTTGGGAGGGGGCGGTTCACCCCTCCACTTT. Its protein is CASSLGGGGSPLHF.

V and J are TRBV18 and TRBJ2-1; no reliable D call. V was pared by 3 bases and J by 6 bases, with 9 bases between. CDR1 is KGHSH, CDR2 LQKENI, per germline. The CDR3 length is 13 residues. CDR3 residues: CASSPTGANEQFF. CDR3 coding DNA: TGTGCCAGCTCACCCACTGGAGCCAATGAGCAGTTCTTC.

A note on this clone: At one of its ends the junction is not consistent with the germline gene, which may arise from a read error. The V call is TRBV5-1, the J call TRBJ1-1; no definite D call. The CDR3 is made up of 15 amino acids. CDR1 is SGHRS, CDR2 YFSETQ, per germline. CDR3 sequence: CAGSLVVPPDTEAFF. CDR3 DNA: TGCGCCGGCAGCTTAGTTGTGCCCCCGGACACTGAAGCTTTCTTT.

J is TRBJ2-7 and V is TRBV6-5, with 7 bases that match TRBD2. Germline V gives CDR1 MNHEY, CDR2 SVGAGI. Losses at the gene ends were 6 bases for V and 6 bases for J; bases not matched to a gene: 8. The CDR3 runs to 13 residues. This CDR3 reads CASRRGGQAEQYF. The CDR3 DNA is TGTGCCAGCAGAAGGGGAGGGCAGGCCGAGCAGTACTTC.

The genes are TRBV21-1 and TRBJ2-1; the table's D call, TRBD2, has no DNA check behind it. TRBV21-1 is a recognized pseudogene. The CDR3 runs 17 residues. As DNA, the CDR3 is TGTGCCAGCAGCAACAGTATAGCGGGGGGCAACTACAATGAGCAGTTCTTC. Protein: CASSNSIAGGNYNEQFF.

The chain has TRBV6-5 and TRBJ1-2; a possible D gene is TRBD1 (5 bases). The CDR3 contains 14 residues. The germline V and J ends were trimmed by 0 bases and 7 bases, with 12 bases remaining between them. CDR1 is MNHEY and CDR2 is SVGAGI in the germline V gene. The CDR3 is CASSYSGSRGGYTF. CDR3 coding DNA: TGTGCCAGCAGTTACTCCGGGAGTAGGGGTGGCTACACCTTC.

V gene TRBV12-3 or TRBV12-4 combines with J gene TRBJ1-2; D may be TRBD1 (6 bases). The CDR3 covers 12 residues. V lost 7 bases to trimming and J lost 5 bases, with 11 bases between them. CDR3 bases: TGTGCCAGCACCGGGGGGCCATATGGCTACACCTTC. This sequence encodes CASTGGPYGYTF.

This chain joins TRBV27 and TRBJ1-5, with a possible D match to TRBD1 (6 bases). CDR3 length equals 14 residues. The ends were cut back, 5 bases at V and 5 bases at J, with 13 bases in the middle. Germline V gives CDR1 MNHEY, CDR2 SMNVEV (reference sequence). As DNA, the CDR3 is TGTGCCAGCAGTCAAGGGGGACCCCATCAGCCCCAGCATTTT. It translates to CASSQGGPHQPQHF.

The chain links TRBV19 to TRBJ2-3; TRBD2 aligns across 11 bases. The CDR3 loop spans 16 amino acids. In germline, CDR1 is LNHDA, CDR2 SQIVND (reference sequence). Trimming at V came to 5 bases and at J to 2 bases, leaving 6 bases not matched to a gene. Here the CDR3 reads CASSPTSGGTTDTQYF. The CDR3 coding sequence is TGTGCCAGTAGTCCAACTAGCGGGGGAACCACAGATACGCAGTATTTT.

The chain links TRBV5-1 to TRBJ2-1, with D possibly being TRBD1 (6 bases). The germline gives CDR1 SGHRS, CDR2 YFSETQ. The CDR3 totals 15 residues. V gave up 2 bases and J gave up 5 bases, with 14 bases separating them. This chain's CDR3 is CASSFQGSGNNEQFF. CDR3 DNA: TGCGCCAGCAGCTTCCAGGGGAGCGGAAACAATGAGCAGTTCTTC.

CDR3: CASSTGSNNYGYTF. In nucleotides, the CDR3 is TGTGCCAGCAGTACCGGGTCGAACAACTATGGCTACACCTTC. The gene calls are TRBV7-9 and TRBJ1-2; unclear D gene. Germline V gene data show CDR1 as SEHNR and CDR2 as FQNEAQ (reference sequence). Trimming left V 6 bases short and J 2 bases short, with 13 bases between. This CDR3 is built from 14 residues.

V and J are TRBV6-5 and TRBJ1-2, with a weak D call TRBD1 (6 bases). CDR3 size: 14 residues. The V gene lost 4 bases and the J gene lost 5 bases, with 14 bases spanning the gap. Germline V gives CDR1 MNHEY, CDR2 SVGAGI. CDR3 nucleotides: TGTGCCAGCAGTTCAGGGGAGTACGAGTATGGCTACACCTTC. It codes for CASSSGEYEYGYTF.

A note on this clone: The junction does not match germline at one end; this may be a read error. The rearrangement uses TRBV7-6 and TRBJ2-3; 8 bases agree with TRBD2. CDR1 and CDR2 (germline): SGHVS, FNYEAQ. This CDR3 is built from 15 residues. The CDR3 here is CASSLGGGWADTQYF. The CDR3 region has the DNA TGTGCCAGCAGTTTAGGCGGGGGGTGGGCAGATACGCAGTATTTT. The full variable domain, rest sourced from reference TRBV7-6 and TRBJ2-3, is GAGVSQSPRYKVTKRGQDVALRCDPISGHVSLYWYRQALGQGPEFLTYFNYEAQQDKSGLPNDRFSAERPEGSISTLTIQRTEQRDSAMYRCASSLGGGWADTQYFGPGTRLTVL.

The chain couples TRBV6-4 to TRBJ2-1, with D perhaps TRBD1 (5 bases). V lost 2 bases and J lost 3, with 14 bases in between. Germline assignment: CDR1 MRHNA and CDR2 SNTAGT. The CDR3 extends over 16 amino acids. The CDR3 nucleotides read TGTGCCAGCAGTGACGTGGCAGGGTCGTACTACAATGAGCAGTTCTTC. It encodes CASSDVAGSYYNEQFF.

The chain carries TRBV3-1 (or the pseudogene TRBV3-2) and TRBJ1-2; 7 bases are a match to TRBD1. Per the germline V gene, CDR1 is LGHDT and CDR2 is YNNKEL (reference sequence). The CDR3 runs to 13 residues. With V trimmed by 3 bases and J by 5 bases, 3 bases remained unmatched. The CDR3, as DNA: TGTGCCAGCAGCCACCGGGACAGTTATGGCTACACCTTC. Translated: CASSHRDSYGYTF.